The clone carrying this TCR beta chain was counted once. What it binds is not known. Some clones are missing from TCRdb's copy, which holds only in-frame ones; the method was immunoSEQ multiplex PCR. The sample holds 63,000 or so clones, 65% to 75% seen once. The record originates from a study of vaccination effects on CD4 cells after COVID-19. Study-wide results and limits: Late after vaccination, infection- and vaccine-induced clones showed marked clonal contraction.

V lost 6 bases, J lost 1 base, and 9 bases lay in between. Germline loops: CDR1 SNHLY, CDR2 FYNNEI. The CDR3 consists of 13 residues. Antigen-specific CD4+ T cells expanded by the ViraFEST assay with viral peptide pools were then sequenced. Isolating CD4+ T cells followed less than 11 days of culture. This individual contracted SARS-CoV-2 between March and December 2020, as verified by PCR. The sequence came from a human donor who had a prior SARS-CoV-2 infection. This rearrangement joins TRBV2 to TRBJ1-2; D might be TRBD1 (5 bases). The specimen comprised CD4+ T cells from PBMCs cultured with HIV peptides, sampled before COVID-19 vaccination. The sample's subset: HIV-1 Nef peptide pool negative control/reference culture. CDR3 sequence reads: CASSLDSNYGYTF. Written as DNA, the CDR3 is TGTGCCAGCAGCTTAGACAGTAACTATGGCTACACCTTC.